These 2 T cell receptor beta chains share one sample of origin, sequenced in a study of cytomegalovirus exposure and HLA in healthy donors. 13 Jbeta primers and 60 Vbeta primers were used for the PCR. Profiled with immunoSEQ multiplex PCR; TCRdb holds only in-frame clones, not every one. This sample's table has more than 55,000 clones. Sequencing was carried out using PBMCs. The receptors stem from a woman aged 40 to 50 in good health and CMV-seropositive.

The CDR3 DNA follows: TGTGCCACCAGCAGAGTCTCGGGTAGATCCAAAAACATTCAGTACTTC. Its translation: CATSRVSGRSKNIQYF. V usage is TRBV15 and J usage is TRBJ2-4; no reliable D call. Germline-derived CDR1 and CDR2 are LNHNV and YYDKDF (reference sequence). The CDR3 is 16 amino acids. Trimming stripped 1 base from V and 2 bases from J, with 12 bases between.

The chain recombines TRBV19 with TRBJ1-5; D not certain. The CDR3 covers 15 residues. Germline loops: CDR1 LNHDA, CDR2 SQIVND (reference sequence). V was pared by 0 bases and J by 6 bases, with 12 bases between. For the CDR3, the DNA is TGTGCCAGTAGTATAGAGGGCGAGAGCTTTCAGCCCCAGCATTTT. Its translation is CASSIEGESFQPQHF.